This T cell receptor (beta chain) was found in a study of shared clonotypes between healthy human individuals (dated by TCRdb to the early 2020s). In the study overall: The cohort comprised a couple of women and a few men aged 18 to 49 years. The study deeply sequenced blood TCR repertoires of about five healthy adults to estimate repertoire size and the extent of clonotype sharing between individuals. Per donor, leukapheresis produced somewhere between about 0.85 and 10 billion PBMCs. Per donor, three plates each were used for CD4 naive and CD4 memory, two for CD8 naive, and one for CD8 memory. Libraries were prepared and TCR repertoires were sequenced by different laboratories using diverse techniques, in order to increase sequencing depth and limit assay-specific biases.

Donors were healthy HIV-negative adults with no recently reported acute infections or vaccinations. Only Caucasian adults living in Nashville, Tennessee, USA were represented among the donors. Magnetic negative selection was used to enrich CD4+ T cells, after which naive cells were positively selected on CD45RA and the negative fraction became the memory subset. Blood was obtained by leukapheresis, after which PBMCs were separated by Ficoll-Histopaque density gradient centrifugation and cryopreserved in liquid nitrogen vapor phase. Analytical flow cytometry was used to check the purity and quantity of each magnetically sorted T cell population. Genomic DNA was isolated from each sorted fraction and quantified by UV absorbance on a Nanodrop 2000c. Concerning this clone itself: Its antigen target is currently unknown. The sample holds no much larger clone one base away, and base qualities are not on file.

The CDR3 contains 13 residues, cysteine and phenylalanine counted. The entry retains the CDR3 DNA only, 39 bases that are in frame from base 1. The germline V gene yields SGHDN for CDR1 and FVKESK for CDR2. V is cut by 0 bases and J by 7 bases, and the space between the germline ends is 7 bases. TCR CDR3 regions were amplified from genomic DNA by multiplex PCR using the deep immunoSEQ assay. Genomic DNA extracted from each cell subset was distributed evenly over all wells of several immunoSEQ 96-well plates, and each plate served as one replicate. Each replicate PCR for sorted subsets received approximately 220 ng genomic DNA, equal to roughly 30,000 T cell genomes. The purified libraries were quantified using a Qubit 3.0 fluorometer, sized with a Bioanalyzer 2100, and then quantified again using the KAPA Library Quantification kit. Every immunoSEQ 96-well plate was sequenced on a dedicated single-read 150-cycle Illumina NextSeq 550 flow cell. Per the authors' processing: Because the immunoSEQ output included only junctional sequences and no quality scores, the filtering could not be the same as the filtering used for full-length reads. To assign V/J genes and CDR3, sequences were annotated using PyIR, a Python wrapper for IgBLAST v1.9, with IMGT germline references. Reads were removed for weak V/J assignments (E-value above 1e-6), missing CDR3, stop codons, out-of-frame junctions, or ambiguous translated residues. V3J clonotypes were defined as sequences sharing the same inferred V gene, J gene, and CDR3 amino acid sequence. Percentage overlap between repertoires was computed as shared unique clonotypes divided by the size of the smaller repertoire. Three approaches were used to assess repertoire richness: RTK rarefaction, the Chao1 estimator, and Recon v2.1 estimates of unobserved clonotypes. Generation probabilities for all TCRbeta clonotypes obtained by the gDNA method from a handful of donors were computed using OLGA. The source is immuneACCESS, and TCRdb retained only in-frame sequences with V and J called. Part of the clones is not carried over; for the studies checked, unresolved V genes explain less than half of this, and the remainder is unexplained. The DNA was the basis for D and trimming; V, J and clone size are from that table. In this sample the table shows roughly 2 million clones, 90% to 97% of which occur a single time. Clones ranked in the top ten supply 0.1% to 0.15% of the sample.

Overall study results and their limits: Larger estimated clonotype richness was generally found for naive subsets than for memory subsets. Compared with non-shared clonotypes, the clonotypes found in all four sorted-subset donors had higher generation probabilities. Rarefaction of sorted-subset datasets indicated incomplete sequencing despite the large sequencing depth. Based on pairwise subsampling, the degree of clonotype sharing among donors was expected to be affected by sequencing depth. Sampling was restricted to blood, and TCR repertoires in tissue are likely to differ from TCR repertoires in blood. Because the study included a small number of donors, the genetic and exposure-history diversity represented was limited. Across a few donors, around 5% of naive CD4, 3% to 4% of naive CD8, approximately 2.5% of memory CD4, and approximately 0.42% of memory CD8 clonotypes were shared.

The rearranged segments are TRBV14 and TRBJ1-3; the D gene is not confidently resolved. The specimen sequenced was naive CD4+ T cells sorted from blood. Reading the label with the study, this specimen's cell subset or site is: CD45RA+ positively selected. The source of this sequence is a man between 18 and 29 years old in good health. The CDR3 reads CASSQDSRNTIYF. The DNA sequence reads TGTGCCAGCAGCCAAGACTCCAGGAACACCATATATTTT. Reference TRBV14 and TRBJ1-3 genes cover what lies past the CDR3, so the full variable domain is EAGVTQFPSHSVIEKGQTVTLRCDPISGHDNLYWYRRVMGKEIKFLLHFVKESKQDESGMPNNRFLAERTGGTYSTLKVQPAELEDSGVYFCASSQDSRNTIYFGEGSWLTVV.